The table lists the clone carrying this T cell receptor beta chain with a few counts. The use of a sample-barcoded 5' primer and a J-beta primer mix characterized a second PCR of roughly 7 to 12 cycles. Per sample, CDR3-containing paired-end reads numbered at least 2.5 million. One entry per CDR3 protein, called by TCRdb with MiXCR from the 5' RACE reads. In the table there are under 950,000 distinct CDR3 sequences, 22% of which are singletons. The extraction recovered at least 5.5 micrograms of total RNA per sample. Germline CDR1 is LGHNA and CDR2 is YSLEER. V lost 3 bases and J lost 4, with 15 bases in between. The CDR3 is made up of 15 amino acids. The sample belongs to a study of blood T cells in healthy people across ages.

The sequence came from a man in his 70s in good health. This chain joins TRBV4-3 and TRBJ1-2; D unresolved. What was sequenced was blood. The CDR3 DNA follows: TGCGCCAGCAGCCACCCCGGACGTTCCCGCTATGGCTACACCTTC. Its protein is CASSHPGRSRYGYTF.